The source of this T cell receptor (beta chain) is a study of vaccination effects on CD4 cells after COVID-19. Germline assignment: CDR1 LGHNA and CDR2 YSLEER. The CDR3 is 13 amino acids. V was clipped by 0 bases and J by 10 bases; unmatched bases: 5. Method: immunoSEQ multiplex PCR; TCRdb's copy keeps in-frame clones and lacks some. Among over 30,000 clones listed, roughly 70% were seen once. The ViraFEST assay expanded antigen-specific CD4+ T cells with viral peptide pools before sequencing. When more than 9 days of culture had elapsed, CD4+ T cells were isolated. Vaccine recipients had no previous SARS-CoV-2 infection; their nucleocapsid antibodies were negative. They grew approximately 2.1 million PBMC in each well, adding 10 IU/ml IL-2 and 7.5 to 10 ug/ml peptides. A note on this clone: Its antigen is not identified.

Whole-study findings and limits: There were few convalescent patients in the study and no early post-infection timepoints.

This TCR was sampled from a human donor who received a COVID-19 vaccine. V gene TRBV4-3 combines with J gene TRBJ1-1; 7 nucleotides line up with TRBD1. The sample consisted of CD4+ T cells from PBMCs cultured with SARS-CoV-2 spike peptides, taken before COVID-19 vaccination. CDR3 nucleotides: TGCGCCAGCAGCCAAGAGGGACAGTACGCAGCTTTCTTT. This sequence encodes CASSQEGQYAAFF.